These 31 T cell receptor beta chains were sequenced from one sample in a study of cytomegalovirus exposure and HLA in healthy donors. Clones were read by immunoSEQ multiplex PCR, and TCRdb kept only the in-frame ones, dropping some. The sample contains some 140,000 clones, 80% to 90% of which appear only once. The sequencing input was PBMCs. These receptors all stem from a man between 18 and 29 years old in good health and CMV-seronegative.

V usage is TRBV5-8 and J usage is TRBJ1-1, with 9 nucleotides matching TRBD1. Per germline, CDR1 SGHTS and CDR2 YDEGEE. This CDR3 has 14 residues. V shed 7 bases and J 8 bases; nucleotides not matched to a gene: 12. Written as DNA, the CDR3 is TGTGCCAGCGGATGGACAGGGGTAAGCCGAGAAGCTTTCTTT. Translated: CASGWTGVSREAFF. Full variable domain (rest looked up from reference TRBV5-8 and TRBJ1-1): EAGVTQSPTHLIKTRGQQATLRCSPISGHTSVYWYQQALGLGLQFLLWYDEGEERNRGNFPPRFSGRQFPNYSSELNVNALELEDSALYLCASGWTGVSREAFFGQGTRLTVV.

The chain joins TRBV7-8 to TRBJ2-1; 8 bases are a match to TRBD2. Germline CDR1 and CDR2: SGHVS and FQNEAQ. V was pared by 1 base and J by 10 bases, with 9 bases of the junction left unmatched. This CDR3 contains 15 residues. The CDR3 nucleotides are TGTGCCAGCAGCTTAGGGGCGGGAGGTCTTTTGGAGCAGTTCTTC. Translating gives CASSLGAGGLLEQFF.

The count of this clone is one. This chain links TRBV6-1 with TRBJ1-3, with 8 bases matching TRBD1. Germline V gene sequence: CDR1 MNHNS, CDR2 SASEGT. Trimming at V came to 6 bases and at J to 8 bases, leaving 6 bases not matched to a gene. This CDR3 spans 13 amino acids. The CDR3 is CASSAQGVDTIYF. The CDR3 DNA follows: TGTGCCAGCAGCGCACAGGGGGTGGACACCATATATTTT.

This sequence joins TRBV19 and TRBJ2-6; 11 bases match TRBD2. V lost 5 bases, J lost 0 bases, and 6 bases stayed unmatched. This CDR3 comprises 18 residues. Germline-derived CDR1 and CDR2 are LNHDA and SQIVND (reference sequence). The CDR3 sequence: CASSLSGGVYSGANVLTF. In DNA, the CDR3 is TGTGCCAGTAGTCTTAGCGGGGGGGTTTACTCTGGGGCCAACGTCCTGACTTTC.

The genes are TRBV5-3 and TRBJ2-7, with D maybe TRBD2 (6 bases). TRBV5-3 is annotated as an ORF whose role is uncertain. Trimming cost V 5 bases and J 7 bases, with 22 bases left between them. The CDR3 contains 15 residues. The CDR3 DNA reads TGTGCCAGAAGAAAGACTCGGCGGGATGAGGAGGAGCAGTACTTC. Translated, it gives CARRKTRRDEEEQYF.

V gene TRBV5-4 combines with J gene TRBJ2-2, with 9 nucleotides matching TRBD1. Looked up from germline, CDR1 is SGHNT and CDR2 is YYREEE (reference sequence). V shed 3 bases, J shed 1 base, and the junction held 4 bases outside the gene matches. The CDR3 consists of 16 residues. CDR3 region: CASSSETGGNTGELFF. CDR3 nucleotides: TGTGCCAGCAGCTCGGAGACAGGGGGGAACACCGGGGAGCTGTTTTTT.

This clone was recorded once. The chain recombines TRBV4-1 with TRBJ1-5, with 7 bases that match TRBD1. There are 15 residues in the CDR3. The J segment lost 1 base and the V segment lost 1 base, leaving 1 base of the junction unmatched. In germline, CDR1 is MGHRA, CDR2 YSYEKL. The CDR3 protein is CASSQVRGSNQPQHF. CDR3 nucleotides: TGCGCCAGCAGCCAAGTCAGGGGGAGCAATCAGCCCCAGCATTTT.

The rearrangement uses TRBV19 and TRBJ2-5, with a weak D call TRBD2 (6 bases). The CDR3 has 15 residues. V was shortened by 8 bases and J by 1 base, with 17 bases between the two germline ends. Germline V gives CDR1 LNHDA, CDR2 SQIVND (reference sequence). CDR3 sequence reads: CASSANSGGQETQYF. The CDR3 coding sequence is TGTGCCAGTTCGGCTAATAGCGGTGGCCAAGAGACCCAGTACTTC.

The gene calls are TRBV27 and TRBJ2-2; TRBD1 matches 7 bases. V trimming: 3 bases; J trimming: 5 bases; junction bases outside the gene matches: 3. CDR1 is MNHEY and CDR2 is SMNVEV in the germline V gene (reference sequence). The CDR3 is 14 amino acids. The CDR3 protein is CASSFTGETGELFF. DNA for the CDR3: TGTGCCAGCAGTTTTACAGGGGAGACCGGGGAGCTGTTTTTT.

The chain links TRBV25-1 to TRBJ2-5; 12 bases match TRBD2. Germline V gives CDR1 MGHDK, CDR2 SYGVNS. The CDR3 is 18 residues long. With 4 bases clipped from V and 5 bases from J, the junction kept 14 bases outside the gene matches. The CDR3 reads CASSVSWTSGARRETQYF. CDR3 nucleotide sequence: TGTGCCAGCAGTGTTTCTTGGACTAGCGGGGCGAGGCGGGAGACCCAGTACTTC.

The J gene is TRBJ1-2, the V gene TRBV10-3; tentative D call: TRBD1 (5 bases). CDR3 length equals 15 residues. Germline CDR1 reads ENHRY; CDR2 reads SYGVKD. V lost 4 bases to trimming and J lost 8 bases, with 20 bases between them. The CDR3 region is CAISGSTVPAEGYTF. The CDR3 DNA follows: TGTGCCATCAGTGGGTCGACAGTCCCGGCCGAAGGCTACACCTTC.

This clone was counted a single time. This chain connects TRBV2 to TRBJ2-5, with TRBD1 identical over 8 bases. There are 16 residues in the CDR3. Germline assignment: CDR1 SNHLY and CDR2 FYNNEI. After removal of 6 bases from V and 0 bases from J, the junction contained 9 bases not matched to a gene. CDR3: CASREYRGVNQETQYF. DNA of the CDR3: TGTGCCAGCAGGGAATACAGGGGGGTGAACCAAGAGACCCAGTACTTC.

The CDR3 sequence is CASSLNLPGDTQYF. In nucleotides, the CDR3 is TGTGCCAGCAGTTTAAACCTCCCAGGAGATACGCAGTATTTT. The V gene is TRBV27, the J gene TRBJ2-3; the D is unclear. Germline CDR1 MNHEY, CDR2 SMNVEV (reference sequence). The V gene lost 2 bases and the J gene lost 5 bases, with 11 bases spanning the gap. CDR3 size: 14 residues.

The CDR3 DNA follows: TGTGCCAGCAGCTACGGACAGTCGACCGACTATACGCAGTATTTT. Its protein is CASSYGQSTDYTQYF. The chain is built from TRBV5-4 and TRBJ2-3, with D possibly being TRBD1 (6 bases). The CDR3 covers 15 residues. With 3 bases removed from V and 7 bases from J, the gap between germline ends came to 18 bases. The germline V gene has CDR1 SGHNT and CDR2 YYREEE (reference sequence).

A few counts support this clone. The CDR3 nucleotides are TGTGCTAGCTTGGGAGCACCCGGACAGCCCCAGCATTTT. It is translated as CASLGAPGQPQHF. The rearrangement joins TRBV12-5 to TRBJ1-5; D call uncertain. Per the germline V gene, CDR1 is LGHNT and CDR2 is FRNRAP. The CDR3 length is 13 residues. The ends were cut back, 9 bases at V and 7 bases at J, with 16 bases in the middle.

DNA of the CDR3: TGCGCCAGCCGAAGTGGGGGACAGGGGACCGGGGAGCTGTTTTTT. It yields the protein CASRSGGQGTGELFF. J is TRBJ2-2 and V is TRBV5-1, with TRBD1 matching 10 bases. V was pared by 7 bases and J by 5 bases, with 8 bases of the junction left unmatched. The CDR3 runs to 15 residues. CDR1 is SGHRS and CDR2 is YFSETQ in the germline V gene.

CDR3: CASSYFGRASLPEQYF. As DNA, the CDR3 is TGTGCCAGCAGTTACTTTGGGAGGGCCTCACTCCCCGAGCAGTACTTC. The chain couples TRBV6-5 to TRBJ2-7, with 7 bases aligning to TRBD2. CDR3 length equals 16 residues. Per the germline V gene, CDR1 is MNHEY and CDR2 is SVGAGI. Losses at the gene ends were 1 base for V and 6 bases for J; bases not matched to a gene: 12.

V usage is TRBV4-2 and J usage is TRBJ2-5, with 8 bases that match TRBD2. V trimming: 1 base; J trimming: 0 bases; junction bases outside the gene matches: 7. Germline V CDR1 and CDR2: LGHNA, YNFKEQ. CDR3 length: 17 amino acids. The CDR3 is CASSQVGAGGHQETQYF. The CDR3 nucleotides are TGTGCCAGCAGCCAAGTGGGGGCGGGGGGCCACCAAGAGACCCAGTACTTC.

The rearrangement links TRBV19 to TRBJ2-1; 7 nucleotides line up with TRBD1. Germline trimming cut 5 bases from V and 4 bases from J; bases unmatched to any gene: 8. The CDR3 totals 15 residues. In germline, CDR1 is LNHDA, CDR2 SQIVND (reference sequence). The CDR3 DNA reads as TGTGCCAGTAGTGCGCCTTGGGACAGATACAATGAGCAGTTCTTC. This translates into CASSAPWDRYNEQFF.

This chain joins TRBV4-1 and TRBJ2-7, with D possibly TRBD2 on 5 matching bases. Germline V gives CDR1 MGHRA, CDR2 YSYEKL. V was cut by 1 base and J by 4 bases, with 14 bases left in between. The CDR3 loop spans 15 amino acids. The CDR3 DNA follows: TGCGCCAGCAGCCAAGTCGGAGGCATCGGATACGAGCAGTACTTC. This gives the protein CASSQVGGIGYEQYF.

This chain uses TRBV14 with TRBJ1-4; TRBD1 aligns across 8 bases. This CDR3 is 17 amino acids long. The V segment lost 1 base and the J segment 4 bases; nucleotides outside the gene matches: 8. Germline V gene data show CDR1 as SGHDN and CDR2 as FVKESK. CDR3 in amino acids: CASSQALWTGSNEKLFF. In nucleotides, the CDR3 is TGTGCCAGCAGCCAAGCTTTGTGGACAGGGAGTAATGAAAAACTGTTTTTT.

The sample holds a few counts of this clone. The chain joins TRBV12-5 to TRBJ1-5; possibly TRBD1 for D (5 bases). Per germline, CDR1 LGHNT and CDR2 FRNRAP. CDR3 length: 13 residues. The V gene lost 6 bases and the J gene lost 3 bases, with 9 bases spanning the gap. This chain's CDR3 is CASGQGFNQPQHF. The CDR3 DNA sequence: TGTGCTAGTGGGCAGGGATTCAATCAGCCCCAGCATTTT. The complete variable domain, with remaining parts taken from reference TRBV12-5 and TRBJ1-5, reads DARVTQTPRHKVTEMGQEVTMRCQPILGHNTVFWYRQTMMQGLELLAYFRNRAPLDDSGMPKDRFSAEMPDATLATLKIQPSEPRDSAVYFCASGQGFNQPQHFGDGTRLSIL.

CDR3 amino acids: CASSPGSGQETQYF. Here the CDR3 DNA reads TGTGCCAGCAGCCCCGGGAGCGGACAAGAGACCCAGTACTTC. The gene calls are TRBV11-2 and TRBJ2-5, with D perhaps matching TRBD2 (6 bases). The CDR3 is 14 residues long. With 5 bases removed from V and 2 bases from J, the gap between germline ends came to 12 bases. Looked up from germline, CDR1 is SGHAT and CDR2 is FQNNGV. Full variable domain (rest looked up from reference TRBV11-2 and TRBJ2-5): EAGVAQSPRYKIIEKRQSVAFWCNPISGHATLYWYQQILGQGPKLLIQFQNNGVVDDSQLPKDRFSAERLKGVDSTLKIQPAKLEDSAVYLCASSPGSGQETQYFGPGTRLLVL.

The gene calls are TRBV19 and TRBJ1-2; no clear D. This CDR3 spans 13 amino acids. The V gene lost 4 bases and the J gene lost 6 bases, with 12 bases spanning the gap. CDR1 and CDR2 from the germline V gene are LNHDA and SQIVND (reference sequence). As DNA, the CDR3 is TGTGCCAGTAGTAGGTGGACGAGGGATGGCTACACCTTC. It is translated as CASSRWTRDGYTF.

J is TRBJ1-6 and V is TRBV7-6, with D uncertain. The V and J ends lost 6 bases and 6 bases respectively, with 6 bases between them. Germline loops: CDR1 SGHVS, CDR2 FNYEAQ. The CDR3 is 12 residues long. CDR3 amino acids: CASSGSNSPLHF. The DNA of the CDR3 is TGTGCCAGCAGTGGGAGTAATTCACCCCTCCACTTT.

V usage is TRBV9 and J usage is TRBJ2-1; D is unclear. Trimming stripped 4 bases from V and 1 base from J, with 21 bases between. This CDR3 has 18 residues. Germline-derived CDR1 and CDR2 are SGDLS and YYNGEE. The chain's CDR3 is CASSPQRGTARSYNEQFF. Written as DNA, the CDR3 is TGTGCCAGCAGCCCTCAAAGAGGTACTGCGAGATCCTACAATGAGCAGTTCTTC.

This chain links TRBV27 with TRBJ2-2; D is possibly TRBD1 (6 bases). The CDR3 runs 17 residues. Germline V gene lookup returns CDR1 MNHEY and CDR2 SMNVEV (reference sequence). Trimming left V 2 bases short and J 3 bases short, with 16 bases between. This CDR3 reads CASSLRLGQGYTGELFF. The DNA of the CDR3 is TGTGCCAGCAGTTTAAGGTTGGGCCAGGGGTACACCGGGGAGCTGTTTTTT.

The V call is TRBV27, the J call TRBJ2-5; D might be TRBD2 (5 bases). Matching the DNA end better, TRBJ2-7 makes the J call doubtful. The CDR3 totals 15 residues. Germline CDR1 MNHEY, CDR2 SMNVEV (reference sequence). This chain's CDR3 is CASSLSNGISYEQYF. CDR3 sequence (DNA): TGTGCCAGCAGTTTATCGAACGGGATCTCCTACGAGCAGTACTTC.

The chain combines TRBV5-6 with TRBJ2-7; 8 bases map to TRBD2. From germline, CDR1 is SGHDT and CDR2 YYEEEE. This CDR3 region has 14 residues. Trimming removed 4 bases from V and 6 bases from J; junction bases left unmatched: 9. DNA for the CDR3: TGTGCCAGCAGCCCAGGGACTAGTAGAGGCGAGCAGTACTTC. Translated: CASSPGTSRGEQYF.

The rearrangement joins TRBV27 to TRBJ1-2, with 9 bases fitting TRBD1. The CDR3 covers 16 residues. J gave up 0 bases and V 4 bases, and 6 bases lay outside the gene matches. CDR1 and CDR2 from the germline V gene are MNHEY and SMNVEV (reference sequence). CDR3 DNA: TGTGCCAGCAGTTCGCTCGGGACAGGGTCTAACTATGGCTACACCTTC. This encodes CASSSLGTGSNYGYTF.

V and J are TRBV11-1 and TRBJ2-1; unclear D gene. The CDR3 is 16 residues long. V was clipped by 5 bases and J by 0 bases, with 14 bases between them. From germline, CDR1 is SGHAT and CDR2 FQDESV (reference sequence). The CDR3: CASSPKRVSSYNEQFF. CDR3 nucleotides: TGTGCCAGCAGCCCAAAGAGAGTGAGCTCCTACAATGAGCAGTTCTTC.